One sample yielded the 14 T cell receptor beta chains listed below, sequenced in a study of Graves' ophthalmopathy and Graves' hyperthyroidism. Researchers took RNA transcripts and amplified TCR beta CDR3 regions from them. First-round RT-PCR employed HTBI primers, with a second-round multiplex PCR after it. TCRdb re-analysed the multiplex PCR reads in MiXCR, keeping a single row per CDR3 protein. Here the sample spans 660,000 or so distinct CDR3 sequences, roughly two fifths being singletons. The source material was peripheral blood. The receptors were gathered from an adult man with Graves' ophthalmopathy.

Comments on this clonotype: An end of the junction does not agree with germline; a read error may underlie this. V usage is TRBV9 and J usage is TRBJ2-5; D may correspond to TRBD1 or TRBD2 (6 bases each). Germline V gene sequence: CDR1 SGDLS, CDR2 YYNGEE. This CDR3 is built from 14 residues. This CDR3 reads CASSLGGTSQPQYF. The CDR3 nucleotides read TGCGCCAGCAGCTTGGGCGGGACATCACAGCCCCAGTACTTC.

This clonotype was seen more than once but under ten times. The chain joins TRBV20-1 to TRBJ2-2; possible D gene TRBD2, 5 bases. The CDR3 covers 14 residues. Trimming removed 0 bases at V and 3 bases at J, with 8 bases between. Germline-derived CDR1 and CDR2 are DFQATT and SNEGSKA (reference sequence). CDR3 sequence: CSARDRDYTGELFF. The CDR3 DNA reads TGCAGTGCTAGAGATCGGGATTACACCGGGGAGCTGTTTTTT.

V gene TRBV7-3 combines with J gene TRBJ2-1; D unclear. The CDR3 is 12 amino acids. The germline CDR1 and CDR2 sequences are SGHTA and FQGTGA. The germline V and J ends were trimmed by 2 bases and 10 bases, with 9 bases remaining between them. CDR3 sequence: CASSLDGSEQFF. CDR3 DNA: TGTGCCAGCAGCTTAGATGGATCCGAGCAGTTCTTC.

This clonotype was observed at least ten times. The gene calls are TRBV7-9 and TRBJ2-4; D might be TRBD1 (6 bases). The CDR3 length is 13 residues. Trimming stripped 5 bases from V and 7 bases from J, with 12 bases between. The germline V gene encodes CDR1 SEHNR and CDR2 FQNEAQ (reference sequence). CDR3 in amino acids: CASSPTGLNIQYF. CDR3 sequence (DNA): TGTGCCAGCAGCCCAACAGGGTTGAACATTCAGTACTTC.

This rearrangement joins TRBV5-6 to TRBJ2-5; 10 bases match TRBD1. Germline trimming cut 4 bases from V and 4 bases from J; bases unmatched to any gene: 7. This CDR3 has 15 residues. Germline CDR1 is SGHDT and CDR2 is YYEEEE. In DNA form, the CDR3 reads TGTGCCAGCAGCCGGGGACAGGGGATGAGAGAGACCCAGTACTTC. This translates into CASSRGQGMRETQYF.

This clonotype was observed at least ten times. The CDR3 DNA follows: TGTGCCAGCACCGAGTCCCCCCTCAGCTCCTACGAGCAGTACTTC. This codes for CASTESPLSSYEQYF. The chain recombines TRBV2 with TRBJ2-7; D is uncertain. In germline, CDR1 is SNHLY, CDR2 FYNNEI. This CDR3 is built from 15 residues. The V and J ends lost 7 bases and 0 bases respectively, with 16 bases between them.

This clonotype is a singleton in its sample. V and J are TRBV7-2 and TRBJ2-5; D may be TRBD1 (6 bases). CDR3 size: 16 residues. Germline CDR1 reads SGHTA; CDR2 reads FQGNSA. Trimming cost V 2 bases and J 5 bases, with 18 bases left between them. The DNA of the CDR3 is TGTGCCAGCAGCTTACCCAACAGGGAAACCGGGGAGACCCAGTACTTC. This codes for CASSLPNRETGETQYF.

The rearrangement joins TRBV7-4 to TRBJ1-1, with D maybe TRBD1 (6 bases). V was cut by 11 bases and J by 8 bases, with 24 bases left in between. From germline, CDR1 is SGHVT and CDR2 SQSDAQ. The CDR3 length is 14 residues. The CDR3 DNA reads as TGTGCCTGGAGTGACCAACAGGGAGACCGAGAAGCTTTCTTT. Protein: CAWSDQQGDREAFF.

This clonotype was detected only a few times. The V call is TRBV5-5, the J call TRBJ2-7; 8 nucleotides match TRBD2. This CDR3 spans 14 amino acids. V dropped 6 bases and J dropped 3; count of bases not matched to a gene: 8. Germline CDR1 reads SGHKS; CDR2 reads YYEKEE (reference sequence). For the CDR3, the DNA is TGTGCCAGCACCTCGGGGGGGCGCAACTACGAGCAGTACTTC. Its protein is CASTSGGRNYEQYF.

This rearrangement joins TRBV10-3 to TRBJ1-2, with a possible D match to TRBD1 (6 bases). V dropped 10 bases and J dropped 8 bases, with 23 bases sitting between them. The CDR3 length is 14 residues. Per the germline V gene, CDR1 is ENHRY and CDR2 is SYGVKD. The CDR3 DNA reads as TGTGCCAGCACTCAAGGGGGGCGCCCGGGGGGCTACACCTTC. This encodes CASTQGGRPGGYTF.

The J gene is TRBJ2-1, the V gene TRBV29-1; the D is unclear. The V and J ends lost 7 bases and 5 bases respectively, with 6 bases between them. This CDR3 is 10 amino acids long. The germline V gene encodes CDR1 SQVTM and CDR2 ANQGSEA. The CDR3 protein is CSGAHNEQFF. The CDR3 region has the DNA TGCAGCGGGGCCCACAATGAGCAGTTCTTC.

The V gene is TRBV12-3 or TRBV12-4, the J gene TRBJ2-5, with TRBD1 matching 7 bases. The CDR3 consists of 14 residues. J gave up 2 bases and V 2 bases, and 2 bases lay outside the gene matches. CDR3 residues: CASSLPGQQETQYF. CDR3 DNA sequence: TGTGCCAGCAGTTTACCGGGACAGCAAGAGACCCAGTACTTC.

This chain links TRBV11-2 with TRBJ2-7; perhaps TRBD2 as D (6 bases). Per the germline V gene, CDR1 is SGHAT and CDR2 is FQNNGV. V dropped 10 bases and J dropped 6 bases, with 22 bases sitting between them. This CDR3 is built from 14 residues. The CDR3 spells CAKEGSGAGIEQYF. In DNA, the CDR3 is TGTGCCAAGGAGGGATCGGGTGCGGGGATCGAGCAGTACTTC. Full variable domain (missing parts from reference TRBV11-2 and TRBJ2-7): EAGVAQSPRYKIIEKRQSVAFWCNPISGHATLYWYQQILGQGPKLLIQFQNNGVVDDSQLPKDRFSAERLKGVDSTLKIQPAKLEDSAVYLCAKEGSGAGIEQYFGPGTRLTVT.

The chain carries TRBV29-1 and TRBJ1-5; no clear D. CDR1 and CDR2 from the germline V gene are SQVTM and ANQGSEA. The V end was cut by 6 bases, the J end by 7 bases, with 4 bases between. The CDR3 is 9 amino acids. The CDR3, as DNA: TGCAGCGTGGGACAGCCCCAGCATTTT. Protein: CSVGQPQHF.